The 32 T cell receptor beta chains listed next were all sequenced from one sample in a study of cytomegalovirus exposure and HLA in healthy donors. The primer mix had 60 Vbeta and 13 Jbeta primers. Data came from immunoSEQ multiplex PCR; TCRdb stores just in-frame clones and leaves some out. The sample has approximately 130,000 clones, around 77% seen once; the top ten hold around 1.2%. Sequencing was carried out using PBMCs. These receptors all stem from a middle-aged man in good health and CMV-seronegative.

The J gene is TRBJ1-1, the V gene TRBV5-1; D is possibly TRBD1 (5 bases). The CDR3 spans 14 residues. V lost 4 bases, J lost 0 bases, and 10 bases lay in between. CDR1 is SGHRS and CDR2 is YFSETQ in the germline V gene. The DNA of the CDR3 is TGCGCCAGCAGCGATCAGGGCATGAACACTGAAGCTTTCTTT. Its protein is CASSDQGMNTEAFF.

This chain joins TRBV9 and TRBJ1-2; a weak D match, TRBD1 (5 bases). The CDR3 consists of 15 residues. V was cut by 0 bases and J by 6 bases, with 15 bases left in between. The V gene's germline CDR1 is SGDLS and CDR2 YYNGEE. The DNA of the CDR3 is TGTGCCAGCAGCGTAGCTACGACTCGACAGAATGGCTACACCTTC. It is translated as CASSVATTRQNGYTF.

The chain couples TRBV27 to TRBJ1-1, with a weak D call TRBD1 (5 bases). V dropped 3 bases and J dropped 6 bases, with 14 bases sitting between them. The CDR3 contains 14 residues. Per the germline V gene, CDR1 is MNHEY and CDR2 is SMNVEV (reference sequence). CDR3 sequence reads: CASSFSRTGPEAFF. The CDR3 DNA reads as TGTGCCAGCAGTTTTTCCCGCACAGGACCTGAAGCTTTCTTT.

This chain connects TRBV6-1 to TRBJ1-5; the D is unclear. The CDR3 is 17 amino acids. Germline lookup yields CDR1 MNHNS and CDR2 SASEGT. With 3 bases removed from V and 6 bases from J, the gap between germline ends came to 21 bases. The CDR3 DNA reads as TGTGCCAGCAGTGATATCTACGGAGGTCGAGCGGCTCAGCCCCAGCATTTT. It translates to CASSDIYGGRAAQPQHF.

The gene calls are TRBV30 and TRBJ2-6; D perhaps matches TRBD2 (7 bases). Deletions cut 8 bases from V and 4 bases from J, with 21 bases between. The V gene's germline CDR1 is GTSNPN and CDR2 SVGIG (reference sequence). This CDR3 is 16 amino acids long. The CDR3 DNA sequence: TGTGCCCTCGGAGGGGGGGCGCTGGGGGGGGCCAACGTCCTGACTTTC. Its protein product is CALGGGALGGANVLTF.

The V call is TRBV15, the J call TRBJ1-4; possible D gene TRBD1, 6 bases. The V and J ends lost 2 bases and 7 bases respectively, with 14 bases between them. From germline, CDR1 is LNHNV and CDR2 YYDKDF (reference sequence). The CDR3 is made up of 15 amino acids. The chain's CDR3 is CATSRRQAQGEKLFF. The CDR3, as DNA: TGTGCCACCAGCAGACGACAGGCTCAGGGTGAAAAACTGTTTTTT. Together with reference TRBV15 and TRBJ1-4, the CDR3 gives the full variable domain: DAMVIQNPRYQVTQFGKPVTLSCSQTLNHNVMYWYQQKSSQAPKLLFHYYDKDFNNEADTPDNFQSRRPNTSFCFLDIRSPGLGDTAMYLCATSRRQAQGEKLFFGSGTQLSVL.

This clone was detected a few times. The rearrangement uses TRBV19 and TRBJ2-1, with D unclear. Per germline, CDR1 LNHDA and CDR2 SQIVND (reference sequence). This CDR3 has 14 residues. V lost 7 bases and J lost 0, with 10 bases in between. As DNA, the CDR3 is TGTGCCAGTAAAACTACCAGCTCCTACAATGAGCAGTTCTTC. Encoded protein: CASKTTSSYNEQFF.

V usage is TRBV13 and J usage is TRBJ2-7; 9 bases fit TRBD2. The CDR3 has 16 residues. After removal of 0 bases from V and 7 bases from J, the junction contained 10 bases not matched to a gene. The germline CDR1 and CDR2 sequences are PRHDT and FYEKMQ (reference sequence). CDR3 DNA sequence: TGTGCCAGCAGCTTAGGCATTGAGGCTAGCGGGACGGAGCAGTACTTC. The encoded protein is CASSLGIEASGTEQYF.

The V call is TRBV28, the J call TRBJ2-7, with 10 bases that match TRBD1. This CDR3 has 16 amino acids. Trimming at V came to 4 bases and at J to 3 bases, leaving 9 bases not matched to a gene. The germline CDR1 and CDR2 sequences are MDHEN and SYDVKM. This CDR3 is CASSSIDRGLNYEQYF. The CDR3 coding sequence is TGTGCCAGCAGTTCCATTGACAGGGGGCTCAACTACGAGCAGTACTTC.

This clone was picked up a small number of times. This chain links TRBV4-2 with TRBJ1-2, with TRBD1 matching 7 bases. CDR3 size: 15 residues. Germline CDR1 is LGHNA and CDR2 is YNFKEQ. Germline trimming cut 2 bases from V and 4 bases from J; bases unmatched to any gene: 7. CDR3 sequence (DNA): TGTGCCAGCAGCCAAAGTGGACAGGAATTCTATGGCTACACCTTC. As protein: CASSQSGQEFYGYTF.

This rearrangement joins TRBV2 to TRBJ2-2, with 8 bases fitting TRBD1. Unmatched junction bases numbered 6, after V lost 6 bases and J lost 3 bases. The germline gives CDR1 SNHLY, CDR2 FYNNEI. The CDR3 extends over 15 amino acids. CDR3 residues: CASSYRGSDTGELFF. DNA for the CDR3: TGTGCCAGCAGCTACAGGGGGAGTGACACCGGGGAGCTGTTTTTT.

Written as DNA, the CDR3 is TGTGCCAGCTCACCAGGCACAGGGTCGACTCGCTCGGACGAGCAGTACTTC. This codes for CASSPGTGSTRSDEQYF. This sequence joins TRBV18 and TRBJ2-7, with D perhaps TRBD1 (6 bases). The germline V gene encodes CDR1 KGHSH and CDR2 LQKENI. CDR3 length: 17 amino acids. Trimming took 2 bases from V and 5 from J, leaving 22 bases between them.

This clone has only one observation. The gene calls are TRBV29-1 and TRBJ2-5, with 11 bases identical to TRBD2. Germline loops: CDR1 SQVTM, CDR2 ANQGSEA. The CDR3 is 16 residues long. V trimming: 4 bases; J trimming: 4 bases; junction bases outside the gene matches: 11. This CDR3 is CSVGVVAGGPSETQYF. The CDR3, as DNA: TGCAGCGTTGGGGTGGTAGCGGGAGGGCCATCAGAGACCCAGTACTTC.

This clone came up once. V and J are TRBV28 and TRBJ1-2; D perhaps matches TRBD1 (6 bases). The V end lost 6 bases, the J end lost 3 bases, and 11 bases lay between the germline ends. CDR3 length: 13 residues. The germline V gene has CDR1 MDHEN and CDR2 SYDVKM. The CDR3 DNA reads TGTGCCAGCAGAACGGGACACGACTATGGCTACACCTTC. Translated, it gives CASRTGHDYGYTF.

The chain is built from TRBV2 and TRBJ2-6; no clear D. V was pared by 5 bases and J by 3 bases, with 8 bases between. This CDR3 has 14 amino acids. Looked up from germline, CDR1 is SNHLY and CDR2 is FYNNEI. Written as DNA, the CDR3 is TGTGCCAGCAGTCGAGGTGATGGGGCCAACGTCCTGACTTTC. Translation gives CASSRGDGANVLTF.

The V call is TRBV28, the J call TRBJ1-2; TRBD1 matches at 9 bases. This CDR3 is 15 amino acids long. The germline CDR1 and CDR2 sequences are MDHEN and SYDVKM. V lost 5 bases and J lost 4; bases outside the gene matches: 8. The CDR3 sequence: CASSANRGRFYGYTF. The CDR3 DNA reads TGTGCCAGCAGTGCCAACAGGGGGCGGTTCTATGGCTACACCTTC.

CDR3 sequence: CASSATGTGLSLGANVLTF. Here the CDR3 DNA reads TGTGCCAGCAGTGCTACCGGGACAGGGTTGTCTCTGGGGGCCAACGTCCTGACTTTC. The chain joins TRBV6-4 to TRBJ2-6; 9 nucleotides align to TRBD1. Germline values: CDR1 MRHNA, CDR2 SNTAGT. After removal of 4 bases from V and 4 bases from J, the junction contained 14 bases not matched to a gene. The CDR3 length is 19 residues.

The chain joins TRBV19 to TRBJ1-1, with D perhaps matching TRBD1 (6 bases). Germline CDR1 is LNHDA and CDR2 is SQIVND (reference sequence). The CDR3 is 14 residues long. The ends were cut back, 7 bases at V and 3 bases at J, with 15 bases in the middle. CDR3 nucleotide sequence: TGTGCCAGTATCCTAGGGGGAGCGGACACTGAAGCTTTCTTT. This translates into CASILGGADTEAFF. Full variable domain (rest looked up from reference TRBV19 and TRBJ1-1): DGGITQSPKYLFRKEGQNVTLSCEQNLNHDAMYWYRQDPGQGLRLIYYSQIVNDFQKGDIAEGYSVSREKKESFPLTVTSAQKNPTAFYLCASILGGADTEAFFGQGTRLTVV.

V and J are TRBV25-1 and TRBJ1-1; D ambiguous. The CDR3 contains 14 residues. Per the germline V gene, CDR1 is MGHDK and CDR2 is SYGVNS. V lost 0 bases, J lost 6 bases, and 11 bases lay in between. The CDR3 DNA follows: TGTGCCAGCAGTGAATATTTAGGAGCCTCTGAAGCTTTCTTT. It specifies CASSEYLGASEAFF. Full variable domain (rest looked up from reference TRBV25-1 and TRBJ1-1): EADIYQTPRYLVIGTGKKITLECSQTMGHDKMYWYQQDPGMELHLIHYSYGVNSTEKGDLSSESTVSRIRTEHFPLTLESARPSHTSQYLCASSEYLGASEAFFGQGTRLTVV.

This clone was observed once. The chain employs TRBV21-1 and TRBJ2-7; the table names TRBD1, a call not compared with the DNA. TRBV21-1 counts as a pseudogene. This CDR3 region has 13 residues. CDR3 in DNA: TGTGCCAGCAGCAGAGACAGGGGAGGGGAGCAGTACTTC. It encodes CASSRDRGGEQYF.

With respect to this clone: The same CDR3 is also encoded by other DNA sequences in this sample. The V gene is TRBV2, the J gene TRBJ1-5; tentative D call: TRBD1 (6 bases). CDR3 length: 15 amino acids. V lost 2 bases and J lost 0, with 8 bases in between. CDR1 SNHLY and CDR2 FYNNEI come from the germline V gene. CDR3 bases: TGTGCCAGCAGTGAACTACAGGGTAGCAATCAGCCCCAGCATTTT. It translates to CASSELQGSNQPQHF.

This clone has only a few counts. This chain links TRBV29-1 with TRBJ2-7; the match to TRBD2 covers 7 bases. Germline-derived CDR1 and CDR2 are SQVTM and ANQGSEA. This CDR3 has 13 amino acids. V lost 4 bases, J lost 3 bases, and 6 bases stayed unmatched. The CDR3 is CSVVMGGDYEQYF. The CDR3 DNA reads as TGCAGCGTTGTTATGGGGGGGGACTACGAGCAGTACTTC.

The gene calls are TRBV25-1 and TRBJ2-7, with 12 positions matching TRBD1. This CDR3 is built from 17 residues. Trimming removed 4 bases from V and 0 bases from J; junction bases left unmatched: 7. Germline CDR1 MGHDK, CDR2 SYGVNS. CDR3 bases: TGTGCCAGCAGTGCGAACCGGGACAGGGGGCTCTCCTACGAGCAGTACTTC. Encoded protein: CASSANRDRGLSYEQYF.

The chain carries TRBV18 and TRBJ2-6; 7 bases match TRBD1. The CDR3 has 18 amino acids. Trimming at V came to 6 bases and at J to 0 bases, leaving 11 bases not matched to a gene. Germline V gives CDR1 KGHSH, CDR2 LQKENI. The CDR3 coding sequence is TGTGCCAGCTCGCAGGGACAGTTCTTGATCTCTGGGGCCAACGTCCTGACTTTC. This gives the protein CASSQGQFLISGANVLTF. Drawing the rest from reference TRBV18 and TRBJ2-6, the complete variable domain is NAGVMQNPRHLVRRRGQEARLRCSPMKGHSHVYWYRQLPEEGLKFMVYLQKENIIDESGMPKERFSAEFPKEGPSILRIQQVVRGDSAAYFCASSQGQFLISGANVLTFGAGSRLTVL.

This clone was picked up a small number of times. The gene calls are TRBV28 and TRBJ1-1, with TRBD1 identical over 8 bases. Germline V gene data show CDR1 as MDHEN and CDR2 as SYDVKM. The V gene end was trimmed by 2 bases and the J gene end by 1 base; junction bases not matched to a gene: 3. The CDR3 is 15 amino acids. This chain's CDR3 is CASSLGGTGNTEAFF. In DNA, the CDR3 is TGTGCCAGCAGTTTAGGAGGGACAGGGAACACTGAAGCTTTCTTT.

J is TRBJ2-1 and V is TRBV5-6; D is unclear. There are 16 residues in the CDR3. Germline CDR1 and CDR2: SGHDT and YYEEEE. Trimming shortened V by 4 bases and J by 3 bases, and 17 bases separated the two germline ends. CDR3 nucleotide sequence: TGTGCCAGCAGCCTGAGGAACAAGGCCCTCTACAATGAGCAGTTCTTC. This gives the protein CASSLRNKALYNEQFF.

The chain couples TRBV25-1 to TRBJ2-7, with TRBD1 matching over 8 bases. CDR1 is MGHDK, CDR2 SYGVNS, per germline. The ends lost 2 bases at V and 7 bases at J; junction bases unmatched: 13. The CDR3 runs to 16 residues. For the CDR3, the DNA is TGTGCCAGCAGTGAAACACCGACAGGGGTTAGAGGTGAGCAGTACTTC. Protein product: CASSETPTGVRGEQYF.

The chain recombines TRBV27 with TRBJ2-3; TRBD2 agrees at 9 bases. The CDR3 is 16 residues long. Germline CDR1 and CDR2: MNHEY and SMNVEV (reference sequence). The V gene end was trimmed by 1 base and the J gene end by 4 bases; junction bases not matched to a gene: 6. CDR3 nucleotide sequence: TGTGCCAGCAGTTTATTGGATAGCGGGAGTGCAGATACGCAGTATTTT. This sequence encodes CASSLLDSGSADTQYF.

J is TRBJ2-7 and V is TRBV5-1; D perhaps matches TRBD1 (6 bases). V lost 4 bases and J 2 bases, leaving 16 bases between the germline ends. The CDR3 is 15 residues long. Germline V gene sequence: CDR1 SGHRS, CDR2 YFSETQ. The CDR3 bases are TGCGCCAGCAGCGGTGGACAGTTGCCAACCTACGAGCAGTACTTC. This sequence encodes CASSGGQLPTYEQYF.

J is TRBJ2-7 and V is TRBV10-3; D gene uncertain. Germline-derived CDR1 and CDR2 are ENHRY and SYGVKD. V dropped 0 bases and J dropped 9 bases, with 12 bases sitting between them. CDR3 length: 13 amino acids. CDR3 sequence reads: CAISESIGVRQYF. The CDR3 nucleotides are TGTGCCATCAGTGAGTCGATCGGAGTGCGGCAGTACTTC.

V is TRBV5-1 and J is TRBJ2-2; D is possibly TRBD2 (5 bases). The V end was cut by 5 bases, the J end by 6 bases, with 14 bases between. The CDR3 consists of 14 residues. Germline assignment: CDR1 SGHRS and CDR2 YFSETQ. The DNA of the CDR3 is TGCGCCAGCAGAGACACTAGTAGGGCCGGGGAGCTGTTTTTT. It codes for CASRDTSRAGELFF.

The chain is built from TRBV7-2 and TRBJ2-7; perhaps TRBD2 as D (6 bases). V lost 8 bases to trimming and J lost 6 bases, with 11 bases between them. The CDR3 consists of 11 residues. Germline V gives CDR1 SGHTA, CDR2 FQGNSA. CDR3 nucleotide sequence: TGTGCCAGCGAAAGCGGGCGCGAGCAGTACTTC. It codes for CASESGREQYF.